This T cell receptor (beta chain) was obtained from a study of blood T cell repertoires in COVID-19. Study overall: The samples span acute and convalescent COVID-19 from the United States, Italy and Spain.

Participants came from roughly 23 US areas, aged about 18 to 100 years. This CDR3 region has 17 residues. The V gene lost 1 base and the J gene lost 4 bases, with 17 bases spanning the gap. The germline V gene has CDR1 MNHNS and CDR2 SASEGT. Method: immunoSEQ multiplex PCR; TCRdb's copy keeps in-frame clones and lacks some. Of 100,000 to 150,000 clones listed, roughly four fifths are singletons. This TCR was recovered from a man aged 35 to 55 with acute COVID-19. This rearrangement joins TRBV6-1 to TRBJ2-1; a weak D match, TRBD1 (6 bases). The source material was PBMCs or T cells enriched from blood (not recorded which). The CDR3 DNA reads TGTGCCAGCAGTGAAGGTTTGGGGGCGGCAGGATACAATGAGCAGTTCTTC. Translation: CASSEGLGAAGYNEQFF.